This T cell receptor beta chain was identified in a study of blood T cell repertoires in COVID-19. Study at large: The United States, Italy and Spain were the sources of the acute and convalescent COVID-19 samples. In each case, the material was cDNA or gDNA derived from T cells, B-cell-depleted T cells, or PBMCs.

The germline gives CDR1 SGDLS, CDR2 YYNGEE. CDR3 length equals 15 residues. Trimming cost V 0 bases and J 7 bases, with 11 bases left between them. How the authors handled the data: Scientists estimated how many nucleated cells there were by amplifying reference gene primers. TCRdb's table, derived via immunoSEQ multiplex PCR, lists solely in-frame clones and lacks some. From that table come the V and J calls and clone size; the DNA was used to work out D and trimming. The sample yields over 300,000 clones, around 90% seen once. J is TRBJ1-6 and V is TRBV9; the D gene is possibly TRBD1 (6 bases). The sample consisted of peripheral blood. This TCR was recovered from a man aged 18 to 29 with active or convalescent COVID-19. The chain's CDR3 is CASSVEGGLNSPLHF. CDR3 bases: TGTGCCAGCAGCGTAGAGGGGGGGCTGAATTCACCCCTCCACTTT.